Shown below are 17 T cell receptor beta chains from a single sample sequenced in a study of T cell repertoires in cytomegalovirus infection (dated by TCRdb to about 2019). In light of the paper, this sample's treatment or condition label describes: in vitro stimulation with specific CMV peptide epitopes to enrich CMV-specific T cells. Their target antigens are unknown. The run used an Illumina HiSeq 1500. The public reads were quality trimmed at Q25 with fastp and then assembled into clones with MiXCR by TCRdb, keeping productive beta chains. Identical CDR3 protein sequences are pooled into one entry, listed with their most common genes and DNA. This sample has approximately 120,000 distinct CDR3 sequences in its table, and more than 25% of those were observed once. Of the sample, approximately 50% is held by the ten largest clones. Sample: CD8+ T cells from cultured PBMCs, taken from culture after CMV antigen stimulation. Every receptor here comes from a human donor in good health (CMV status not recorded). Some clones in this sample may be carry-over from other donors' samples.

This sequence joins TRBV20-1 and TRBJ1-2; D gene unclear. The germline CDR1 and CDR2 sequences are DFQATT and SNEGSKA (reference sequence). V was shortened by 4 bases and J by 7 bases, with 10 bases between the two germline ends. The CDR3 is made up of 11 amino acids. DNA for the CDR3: TGCAGTGCTACCGGGGATGGTGGCTACACCTTC. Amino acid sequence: CSATGDGGYTF.

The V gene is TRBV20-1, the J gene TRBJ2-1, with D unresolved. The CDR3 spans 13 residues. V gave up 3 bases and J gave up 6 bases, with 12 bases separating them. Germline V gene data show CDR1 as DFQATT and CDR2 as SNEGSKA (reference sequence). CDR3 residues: CSARAPRSNEQFF. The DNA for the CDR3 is TGCAGTGCTAGGGCCCCCCGCAGCAATGAGCAGTTCTTC.

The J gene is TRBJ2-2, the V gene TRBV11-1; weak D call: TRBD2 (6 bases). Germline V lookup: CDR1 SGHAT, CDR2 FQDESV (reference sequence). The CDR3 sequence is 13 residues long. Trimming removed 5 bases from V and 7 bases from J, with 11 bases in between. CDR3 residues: CASSPPGVGELFF. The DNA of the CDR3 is TGTGCCAGCAGCCCTCCGGGGGTCGGGGAGCTGTTTTTT.

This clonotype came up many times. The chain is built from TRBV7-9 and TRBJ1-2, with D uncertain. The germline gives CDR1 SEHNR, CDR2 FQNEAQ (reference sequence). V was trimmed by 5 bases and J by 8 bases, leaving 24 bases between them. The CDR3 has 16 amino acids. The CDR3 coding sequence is TGTGCCAGCAGCGAATTCCGGACCGAGTCTCCTGGAGGCTACACCTTC. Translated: CASSEFRTESPGGYTF.

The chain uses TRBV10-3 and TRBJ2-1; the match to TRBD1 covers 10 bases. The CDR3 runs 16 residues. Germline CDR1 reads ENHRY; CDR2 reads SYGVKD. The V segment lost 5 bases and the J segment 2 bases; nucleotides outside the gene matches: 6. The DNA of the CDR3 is TGTGCCATCAGTAAATTCGGGACAGGGGCCTACAATGAGCAGTTCTTC. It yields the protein CAISKFGTGAYNEQFF.

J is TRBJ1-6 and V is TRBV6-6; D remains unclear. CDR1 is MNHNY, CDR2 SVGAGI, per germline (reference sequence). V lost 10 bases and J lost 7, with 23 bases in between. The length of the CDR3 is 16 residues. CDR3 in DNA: TGTGCCACCACCGGTCTCCCGGCAGATTGGAATTCACCCCTCCACTTT. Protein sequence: CATTGLPADWNSPLHF.

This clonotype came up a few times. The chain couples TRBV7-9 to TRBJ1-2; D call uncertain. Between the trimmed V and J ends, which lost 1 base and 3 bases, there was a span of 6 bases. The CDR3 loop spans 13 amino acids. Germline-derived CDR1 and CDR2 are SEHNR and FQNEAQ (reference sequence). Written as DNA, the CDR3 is TGTGCCAGCAGCTTAGGGACCTACTATGGCTACACCTTC. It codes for CASSLGTYYGYTF.

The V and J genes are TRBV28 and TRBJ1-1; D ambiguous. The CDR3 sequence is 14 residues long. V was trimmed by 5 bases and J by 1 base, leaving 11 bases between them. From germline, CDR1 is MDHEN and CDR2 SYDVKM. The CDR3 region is CASSPMERNTEAFF. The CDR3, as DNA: TGTGCCAGCAGTCCCATGGAGAGGAACACTGAAGCTTTCTTT.

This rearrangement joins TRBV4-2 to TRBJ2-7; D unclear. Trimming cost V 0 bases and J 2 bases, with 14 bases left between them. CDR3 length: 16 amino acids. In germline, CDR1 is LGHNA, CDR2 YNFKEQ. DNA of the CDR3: TGTGCCAGCAGCCAAGATCCTGTCAGGTCAGCCTACGAGCAGTACTTC. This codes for CASSQDPVRSAYEQYF.

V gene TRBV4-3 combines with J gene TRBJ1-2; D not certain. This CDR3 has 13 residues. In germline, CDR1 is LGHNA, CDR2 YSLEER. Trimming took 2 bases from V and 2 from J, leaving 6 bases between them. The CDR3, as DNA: TGCGCCAGCAGCCAACATGAGAACTATGGCTACACCTTC. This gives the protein CASSQHENYGYTF.

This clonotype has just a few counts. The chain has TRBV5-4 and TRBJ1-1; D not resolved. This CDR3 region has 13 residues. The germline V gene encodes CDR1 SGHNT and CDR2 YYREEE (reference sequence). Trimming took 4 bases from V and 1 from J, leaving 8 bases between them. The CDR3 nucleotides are TGTGCCAGCAGCCCACAAACGAACACTGAAGCTTTCTTT. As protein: CASSPQTNTEAFF.

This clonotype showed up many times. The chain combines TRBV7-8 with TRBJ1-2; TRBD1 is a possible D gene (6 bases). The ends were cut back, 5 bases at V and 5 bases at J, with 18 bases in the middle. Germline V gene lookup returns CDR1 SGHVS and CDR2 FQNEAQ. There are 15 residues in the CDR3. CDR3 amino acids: CASSGSPGAKYGYTF. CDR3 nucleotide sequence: TGTGCCAGCAGCGGGTCTCCGGGGGCGAAATATGGCTACACCTTC.

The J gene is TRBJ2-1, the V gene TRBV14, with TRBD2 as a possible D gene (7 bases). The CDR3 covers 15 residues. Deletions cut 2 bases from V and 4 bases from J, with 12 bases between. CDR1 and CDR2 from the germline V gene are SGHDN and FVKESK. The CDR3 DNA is TGTGCCAGCAGCCAATGGGGGGGCGAGTACAATGAGCAGTTCTTC. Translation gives CASSQWGGEYNEQFF.

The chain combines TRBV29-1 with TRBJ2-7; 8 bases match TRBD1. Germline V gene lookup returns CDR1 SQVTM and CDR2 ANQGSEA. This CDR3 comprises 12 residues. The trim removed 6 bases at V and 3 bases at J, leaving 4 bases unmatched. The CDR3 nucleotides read TGCAGCGTACAGGACAGGGTCTACGAGCAGTACTTC. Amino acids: CSVQDRVYEQYF.

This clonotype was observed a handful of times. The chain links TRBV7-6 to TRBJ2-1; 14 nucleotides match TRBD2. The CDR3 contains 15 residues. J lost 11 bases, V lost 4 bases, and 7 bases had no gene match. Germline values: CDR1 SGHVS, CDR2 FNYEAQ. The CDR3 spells CASSSGTSGGLKQFF. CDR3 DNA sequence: TGTGCCAGCAGCTCCGGGACTAGCGGGGGCCTTAAGCAGTTCTTC.

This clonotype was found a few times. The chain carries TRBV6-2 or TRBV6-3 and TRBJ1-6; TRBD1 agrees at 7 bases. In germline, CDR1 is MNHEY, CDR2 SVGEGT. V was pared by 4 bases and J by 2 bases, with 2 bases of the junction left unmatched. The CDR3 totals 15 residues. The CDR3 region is CASSFGTAYNSPLHF. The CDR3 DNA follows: TGTGCCAGCAGTTTTGGGACAGCCTATAATTCACCCCTCCACTTT.

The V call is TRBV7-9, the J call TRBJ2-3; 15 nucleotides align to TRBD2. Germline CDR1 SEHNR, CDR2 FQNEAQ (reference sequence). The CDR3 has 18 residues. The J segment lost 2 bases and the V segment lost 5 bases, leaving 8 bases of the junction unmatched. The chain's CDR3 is CASSGPGLAGGYTDTQYF. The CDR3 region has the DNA TGTGCCAGCAGCGGTCCGGGACTAGCGGGGGGTTACACAGATACGCAGTATTTT.